This T cell receptor (beta chain) was recorded in a study of tumour-infiltrating T cells in Burkitt lymphoma. Comments on this clone: The antigen is unknown.

Study observations and caveats: Public clonotypes, several, appeared across numerous Burkitt lymphoma patients.

Method: immunoSEQ multiplex PCR; TCRdb's copy keeps in-frame clones and lacks some. The sample includes about 6,600 clones, 85% to 90% of them seen just once. With 11 bases removed from V and 1 base from J, the gap between germline ends came to 4 bases. Looked up from germline, CDR1 is SNHLY and CDR2 is FYNNEI. CDR3 length: 10 residues. The sample was tumor tissue. This chain joins TRBV2 and TRBJ2-3; D is undetermined. This receptor was identified in a human donor with Burkitt lymphoma. The chain's CDR3 is CAGRTDTQYF. CDR3 coding DNA: TGTGCCGGCCGCACAGATACGCAGTATTTT.